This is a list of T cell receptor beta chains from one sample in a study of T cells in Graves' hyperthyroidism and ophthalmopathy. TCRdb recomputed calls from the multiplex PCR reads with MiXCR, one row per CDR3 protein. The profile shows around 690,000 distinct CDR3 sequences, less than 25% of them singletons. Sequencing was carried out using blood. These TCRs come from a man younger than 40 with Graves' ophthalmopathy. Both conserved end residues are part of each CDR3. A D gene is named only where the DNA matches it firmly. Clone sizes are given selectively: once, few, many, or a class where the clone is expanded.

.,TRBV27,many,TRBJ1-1,CASSWGQEAFF,TGTGCCAGCAGTTGGGGGCAGGAGGCTTTCTTT
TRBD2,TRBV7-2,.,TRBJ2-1,CASSFTGTSVYNEQFF,TGTGCCAGCAGCTTCACCGGGACTAGCGTTTACAATGAGCAGTTCTTC
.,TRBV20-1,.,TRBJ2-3,CSVPPGSTDTQYF,TGCAGTGTTCCCCCGGGTTCCACAGATACGCAGTATTTT
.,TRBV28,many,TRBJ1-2,CASSLAGSGGYTF,TGTGCCAGCAGTTTAGCAGGGTCGGGGGGCTACACCTTC
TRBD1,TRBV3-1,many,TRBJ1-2,CASSQIPGTGDSGYTF,TGTGCCAGCAGCCAGATCCCCGGGACAGGGGATTCTGGCTACACCTTC
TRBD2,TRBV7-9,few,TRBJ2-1,CASRQTSGRHNEQFF,TGTGCCAGCAGACAAACTAGCGGGAGGCACAATGAGCAGTTCTTC
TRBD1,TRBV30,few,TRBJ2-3,CAWSEDLRGWDTQYF,TGTGCCTGGAGCGAGGACCTCAGGGGGTGGGATACGCAGTATTTT
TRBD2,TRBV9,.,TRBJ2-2,CASSVGSSGSAGELFF,TGTGCCAGCAGCGTAGGGTCCAGCGGGAGTGCCGGGGAGCTGTTTTTT
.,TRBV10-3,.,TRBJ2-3,CAISESIADTQYF,TGTGCCATCAGTGAGTCGATAGCGGATACGCAGTATTTT
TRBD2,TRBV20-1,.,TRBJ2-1,CSTRDEAGGHYNEQFF,TGCAGTACTAGAGATGAAGCGGGGGGGCACTACAATGAGCAGTTCTTC
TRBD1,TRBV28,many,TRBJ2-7,CASSSPRTGTGSYEQYF,TGTGCCAGCAGTTCACCTCGGACCGGGACAGGTTCCTACGAGCAGTACTTC
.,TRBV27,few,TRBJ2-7,CASSLIAGSYEQYF,TGTGCCAGCAGTTTAATCGCGGGCTCCTACGAGCAGTACTTC
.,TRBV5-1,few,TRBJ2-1,CASSSRGIYNEQFF,TGCGCCAGCAGCTCCAGGGGAATCTACAATGAGCAGTTCTTC
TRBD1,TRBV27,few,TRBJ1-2,CASSRTGGEGYTF,TGTGCCAGCAGTAGGACAGGGGGAGAAGGCTACACCTTC
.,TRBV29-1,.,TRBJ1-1,CSVGQATVGTEAFF,TGCAGCGTTGGACAGGCTACTGTGGGAACTGAAGCTTTCTTT
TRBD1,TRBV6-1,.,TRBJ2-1,CASVGTAYNEQFF,TGTGCCAGCGTCGGGACAGCTTACAATGAGCAGTTCTTC
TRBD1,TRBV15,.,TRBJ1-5,CATSKDRGNQPQHF,TGTGCCACCAGCAAGGACAGGGGCAATCAGCCCCAGCATTTT
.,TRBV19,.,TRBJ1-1,CASSIARVRMNTEAFF,TGTGCCAGTAGTATAGCCAGGGTTCGAATGAACACTGAAGCTTTCTTT
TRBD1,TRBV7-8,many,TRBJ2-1,CASSLGGTGGYNEQFF,TGTGCCAGCAGCTTAGGAGGGACAGGGGGTTACAATGAGCAGTTCTTC
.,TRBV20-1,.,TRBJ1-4,CSARRDSSWEKLFF,TGCAGTGCTAGGCGGGACTCTAGCTGGGAAAAACTGTTTTTT
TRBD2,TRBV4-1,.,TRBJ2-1,CASSQVAPVGTSGSGYNEQFF,TGCGCCAGCAGCCAAGTCGCTCCAGTAGGGACTAGCGGGAGTGGTTACAATGAGCAGTTCTTC
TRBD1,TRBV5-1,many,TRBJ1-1,CASSDRGNTEAFF,TGCGCCAGCTCCGACAGGGGAAACACTGAAGCTTTCTTT
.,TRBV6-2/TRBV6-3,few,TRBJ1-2,CASTNSPGHPNYGYTF,TGTGCCAGCACCAATTCTCCGGGACACCCTAACTATGGCTACACCTTC
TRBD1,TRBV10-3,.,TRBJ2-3,CAISLSRGQETDTQYF,TGTGCCATCAGTCTGAGTCGGGGACAGGAAACAGATACGCAGTATTTT
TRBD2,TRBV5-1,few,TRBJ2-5,CASAMGEGLTQETQYF,TGCGCCAGCGCTATGGGGGAGGGCCTGACCCAAGAGACCCAGTACTTC
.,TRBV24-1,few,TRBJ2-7,CATESGSWPYEQYF,TGTGCCACGGAGTCCGGGAGTTGGCCCTACGAGCAGTACTTC
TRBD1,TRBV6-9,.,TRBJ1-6,CASSYGQGVNSPLHF,TGTGCCAGCAGTTACGGACAGGGGGTGAATTCACCCCTCCACTTT
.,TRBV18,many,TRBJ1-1,CASSPQELMNTEAFF,TGTGCCAGCTCACCTCAGGAACTCATGAACACTGAAGCTTTCTTT
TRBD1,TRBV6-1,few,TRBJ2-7,CASSAGRTGGNEQYF,TGTGCCAGCAGTGCCGGGCGGACAGGGGGTAACGAGCAGTACTTC
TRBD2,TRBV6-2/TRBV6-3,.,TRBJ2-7,CATRDRSGLAGAFFYGQYF,TGTGCCACCCGGGACAGGTCGGGACTAGCGGGAGCGTTTTTCTACGGGCAGTACTTC
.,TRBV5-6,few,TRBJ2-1,CASRLGVNEQFF,TGTGCCAGCAGATTGGGGGTCAATGAGCAGTTCTTC
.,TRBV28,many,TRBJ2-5,CASSLTPPGSGGQYF,TGTGCCAGCAGTCTGACCCCCCCGGGGTCCGGGGGACAGTACTTC
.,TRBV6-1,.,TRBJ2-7,CASSGGASTLSYEQYF,TGTGCCAGCAGCGGTGGGGCTAGCACTCTTTCGTACGAGCAGTACTTC
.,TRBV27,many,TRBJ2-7,CASSLSGPITSHEQYF,TGTGCCAGCAGTTTATCGGGACCGATAACCTCCCACGAGCAGTACTTC
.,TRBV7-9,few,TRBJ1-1,CASSLNRAPEAFF,TGTGCCAGCAGCTTAAACAGGGCACCCGAAGCTTTCTTT
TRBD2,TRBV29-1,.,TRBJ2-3,CSVSGRARDTQYF,TGCAGCGTTAGCGGGAGGGCCAGAGATACGCAGTATTTT
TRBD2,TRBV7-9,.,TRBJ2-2,CASSRHGLAGGGGTGELFF,TGTGCCAGCAGCCGACACGGACTAGCGGGAGGCGGGGGCACCGGGGAGCTGTTTTTT
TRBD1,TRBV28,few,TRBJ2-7,CASSLKTGGPSSYEQYF,TGTGCCAGCAGTTTAAAGACAGGGGGCCCTTCTTCCTACGAGCAGTACTTC
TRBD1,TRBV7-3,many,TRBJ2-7,CASSLEGTGTYEQYF,TGTGCCAGCAGCCTAGAAGGGACAGGGACCTACGAGCAGTACTTC
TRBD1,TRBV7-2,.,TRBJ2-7,CASSSDRDSYEQYF,TGTGCCAGCAGCTCCGACAGGGACTCCTACGAGCAGTACTTC
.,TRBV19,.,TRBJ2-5,CASSPWTAQETQYF,TGTGCCAGTAGTCCGTGGACGGCCCAAGAGACCCAGTACTTC
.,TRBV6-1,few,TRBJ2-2,CASTDNANTGELFF,TGTGCCAGCACCGACAACGCGAACACCGGGGAGCTGTTTTTT
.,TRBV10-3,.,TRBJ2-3,CAISESAASTDTQYF,TGTGCCATCAGTGAGTCGGCAGCCAGCACAGATACGCAGTATTTT
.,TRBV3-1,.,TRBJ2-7,CASSYRRIDSYEQYF,TGTGCCAGCAGCTATAGACGGATAGATTCCTACGAGCAGTACTTC
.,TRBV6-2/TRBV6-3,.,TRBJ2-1,CASSYSRSRDLRANHYNEQFF,TGTGCCAGCAGTTACTCCAGGTCCCGGGACCTACGGGCTAACCACTACAATGAGCAGTTCTTC
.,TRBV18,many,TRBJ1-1,CASSPDHTEAFF,TGTGCCAGCTCACCAGATCACACTGAAGCTTTCTTT
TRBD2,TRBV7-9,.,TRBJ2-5,CASSSGTSAVQETQYF,TGTGCCAGCAGCAGCGGGACTAGCGCTGTCCAAGAGACCCAGTACTTC
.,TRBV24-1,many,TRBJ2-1,CATSDTRLVRYNEQFF,TGTGCCACCAGTGATACCCGACTAGTACGCTACAATGAGCAGTTCTTC
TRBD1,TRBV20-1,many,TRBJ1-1,CSARPTGTGWATEAFF,TGCAGTGCCCGCCCCACCGGGACAGGGTGGGCGACTGAAGCTTTCTTT
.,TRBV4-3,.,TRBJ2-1,CASSQRYRAYNEQFF,TGCGCCAGCAGCCAAAGATACCGGGCTTACAATGAGCAGTTCTTC
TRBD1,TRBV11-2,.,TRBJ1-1,CASSFGTVVLNTEAFF,TGTGCCAGCAGCTTCGGGACAGTCGTCTTGAACACTGAAGCTTTCTTT
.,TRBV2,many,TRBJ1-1,CASSEEQGLGTEAFF,TGTGCCAGCAGTGAGGAACAGGGCCTGGGCACTGAAGCTTTCTTT
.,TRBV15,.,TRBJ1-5,CATSRDRSSNQPQRF,TGTGCCACCAGCAGAGATCGAAGTAGCAATCAGCCCCAGCGTTTT
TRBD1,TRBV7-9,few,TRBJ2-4,CASSAQGENIQYF,TGTGCCAGCAGCGCACAGGGGGAAAACATTCAGTACTTC